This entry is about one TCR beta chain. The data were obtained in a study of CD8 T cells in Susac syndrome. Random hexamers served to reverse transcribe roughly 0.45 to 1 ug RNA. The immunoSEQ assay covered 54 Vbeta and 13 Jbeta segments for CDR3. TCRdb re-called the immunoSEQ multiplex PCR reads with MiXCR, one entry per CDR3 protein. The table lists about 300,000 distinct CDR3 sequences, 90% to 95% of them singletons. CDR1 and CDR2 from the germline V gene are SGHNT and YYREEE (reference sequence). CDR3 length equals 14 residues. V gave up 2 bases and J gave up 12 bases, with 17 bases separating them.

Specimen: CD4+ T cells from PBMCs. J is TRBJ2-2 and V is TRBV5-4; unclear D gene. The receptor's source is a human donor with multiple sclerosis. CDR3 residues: CASSLEATVGKLFF. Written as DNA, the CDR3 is TGTGCCAGCAGCTTAGAGGCGACGGTAGGGAAGCTGTTTTTT.